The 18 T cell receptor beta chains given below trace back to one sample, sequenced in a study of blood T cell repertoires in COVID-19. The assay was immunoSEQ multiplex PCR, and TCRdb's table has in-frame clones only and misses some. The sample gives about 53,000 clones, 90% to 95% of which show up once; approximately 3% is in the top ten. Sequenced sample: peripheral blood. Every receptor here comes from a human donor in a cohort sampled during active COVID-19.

The CDR3: CASIGSTQYF. The CDR3 bases are TGTGCCAGCATCGGGAGTACGCAGTATTTT. The chain couples TRBV27 to TRBJ2-3; a weak D match, TRBD2 (6 bases). V lost 7 bases, J lost 8 bases, and 7 bases lay in between. Germline V gene data show CDR1 as MNHEY and CDR2 as SMNVEV (reference sequence). The CDR3 is 10 residues long.

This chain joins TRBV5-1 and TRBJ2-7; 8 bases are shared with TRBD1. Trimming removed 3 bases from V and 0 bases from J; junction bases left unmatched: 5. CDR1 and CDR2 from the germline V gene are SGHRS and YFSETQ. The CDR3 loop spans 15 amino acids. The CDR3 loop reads CASSSGQDYSYEQYF. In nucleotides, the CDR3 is TGCGCCAGCAGCTCGGGACAGGACTACTCCTACGAGCAGTACTTC.

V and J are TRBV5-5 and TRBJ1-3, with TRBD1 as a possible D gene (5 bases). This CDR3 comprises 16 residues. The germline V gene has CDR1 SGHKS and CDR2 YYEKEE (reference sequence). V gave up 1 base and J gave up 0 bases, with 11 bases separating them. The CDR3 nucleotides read TGTGCCAGCAGCTTGTCGGGGGTTCTCTCTGGAAACACCATATATTTT. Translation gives CASSLSGVLSGNTIYF.

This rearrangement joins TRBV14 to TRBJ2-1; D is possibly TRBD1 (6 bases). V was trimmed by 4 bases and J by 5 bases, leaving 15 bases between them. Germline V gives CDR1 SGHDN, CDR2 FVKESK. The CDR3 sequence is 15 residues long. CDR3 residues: CASSPSPDSHNEQFF. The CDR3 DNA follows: TGTGCCAGCAGCCCCTCCCCGGACAGCCACAATGAGCAGTTCTTC. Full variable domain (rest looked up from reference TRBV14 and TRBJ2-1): EAGVTQFPSHSVIEKGQTVTLRCDPISGHDNLYWYRRVMGKEIKFLLHFVKESKQDESGMPNNRFLAERTGGTYSTLKVQPAELEDSGVYFCASSPSPDSHNEQFFGPGTRLTVL.

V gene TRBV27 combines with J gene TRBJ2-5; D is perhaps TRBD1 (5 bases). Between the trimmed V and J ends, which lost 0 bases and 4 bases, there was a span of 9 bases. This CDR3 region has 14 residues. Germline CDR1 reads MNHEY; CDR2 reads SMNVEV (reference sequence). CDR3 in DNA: TGTGCCAGCAGTTTATCGAGAAGGGGAGAGACCCAGTACTTC. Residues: CASSLSRRGETQYF.

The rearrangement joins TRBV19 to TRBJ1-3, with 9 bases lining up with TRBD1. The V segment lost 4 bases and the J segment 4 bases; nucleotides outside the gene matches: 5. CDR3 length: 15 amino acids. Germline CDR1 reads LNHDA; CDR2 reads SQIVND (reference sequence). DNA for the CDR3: TGTGCCAGTAGTACCGGGACAGGGCCCGGAAACACCATATATTTT. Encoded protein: CASSTGTGPGNTIYF.

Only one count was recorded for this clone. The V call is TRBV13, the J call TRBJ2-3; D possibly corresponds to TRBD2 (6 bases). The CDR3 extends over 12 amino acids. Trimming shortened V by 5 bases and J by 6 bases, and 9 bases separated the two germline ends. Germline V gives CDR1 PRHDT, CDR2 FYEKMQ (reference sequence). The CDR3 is CASSQRGDTQYF. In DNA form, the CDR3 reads TGTGCCAGCAGCCAACGGGGGGATACGCAGTATTTT.

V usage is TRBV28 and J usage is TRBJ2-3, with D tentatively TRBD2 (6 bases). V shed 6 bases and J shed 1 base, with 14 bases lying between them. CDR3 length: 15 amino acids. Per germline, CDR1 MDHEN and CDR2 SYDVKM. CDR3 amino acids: CASRKLREGTDTQYF. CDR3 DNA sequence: TGTGCCAGCAGAAAGCTAAGGGAGGGCACAGATACGCAGTATTTT. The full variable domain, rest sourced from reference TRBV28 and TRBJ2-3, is DVKVTQSSRYLVKRTGEKVFLECVQDMDHENMFWYRQDPGLGLRLIYFSYDVKMKEKGDIPEGYSVSREKKERFSLILESASTNQTSMYLCASRKLREGTDTQYFGPGTRLTVL.

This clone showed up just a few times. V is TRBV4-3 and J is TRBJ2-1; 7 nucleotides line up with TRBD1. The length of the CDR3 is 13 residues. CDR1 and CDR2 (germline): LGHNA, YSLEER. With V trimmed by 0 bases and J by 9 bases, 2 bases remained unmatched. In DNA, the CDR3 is TGCGCCAGCAGCCAAGAAGGGGACAGTGAGCAGTTCTTC. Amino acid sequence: CASSQEGDSEQFF.

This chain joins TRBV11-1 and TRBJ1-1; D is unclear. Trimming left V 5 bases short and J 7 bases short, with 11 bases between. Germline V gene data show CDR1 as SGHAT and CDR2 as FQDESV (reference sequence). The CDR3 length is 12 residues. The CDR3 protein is CASSRGINEAFF. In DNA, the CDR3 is TGTGCCAGCAGCCGAGGAATCAATGAAGCTTTCTTT.

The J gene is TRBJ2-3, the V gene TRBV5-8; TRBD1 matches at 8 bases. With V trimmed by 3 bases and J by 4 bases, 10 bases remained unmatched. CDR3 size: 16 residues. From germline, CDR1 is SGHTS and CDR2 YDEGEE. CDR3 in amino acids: CASSSTRTGSADTQYF. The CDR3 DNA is TGTGCCAGCAGCTCCACGAGGACAGGGTCCGCAGATACGCAGTATTTT.

In DNA form, the CDR3 reads TGTGCCAGCAGCCTCCTTTGGGCGGGGAATGAGCAGTTCTTC. Its protein is CASSLLWAGNEQFF. V and J are TRBV11-2 and TRBJ2-1; D might be TRBD2 (6 bases). CDR1 is SGHAT, CDR2 FQNNGV, per germline. This CDR3 contains 14 residues. The germline V and J ends were trimmed by 5 bases and 7 bases, with 15 bases remaining between them. Full variable domain (rest looked up from reference TRBV11-2 and TRBJ2-1): EAGVAQSPRYKIIEKRQSVAFWCNPISGHATLYWYQQILGQGPKLLIQFQNNGVVDDSQLPKDRFSAERLKGVDSTLKIQPAKLEDSAVYLCASSLLWAGNEQFFGPGTRLTVL.

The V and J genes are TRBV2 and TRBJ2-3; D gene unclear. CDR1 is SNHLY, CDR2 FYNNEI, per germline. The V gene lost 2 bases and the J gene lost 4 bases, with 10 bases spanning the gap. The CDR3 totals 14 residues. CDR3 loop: CASSERVLADTQYF. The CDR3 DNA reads TGTGCCAGCAGTGAACGGGTTTTGGCAGATACGCAGTATTTT.

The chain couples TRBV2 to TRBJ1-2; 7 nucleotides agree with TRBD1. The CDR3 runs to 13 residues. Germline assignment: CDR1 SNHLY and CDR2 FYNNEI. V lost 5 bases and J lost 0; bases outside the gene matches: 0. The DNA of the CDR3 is TGTGCCAGCAGTCAGGGGGCTAACTATGGCTACACCTTC. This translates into CASSQGANYGYTF.

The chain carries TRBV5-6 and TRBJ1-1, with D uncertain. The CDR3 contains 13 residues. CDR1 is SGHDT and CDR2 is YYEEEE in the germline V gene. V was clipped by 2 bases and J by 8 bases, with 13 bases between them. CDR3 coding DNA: TGTGCCAGCAGCTTCGGTAGTAGAATAGAAGCTTTCTTT. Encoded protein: CASSFGSRIEAFF.

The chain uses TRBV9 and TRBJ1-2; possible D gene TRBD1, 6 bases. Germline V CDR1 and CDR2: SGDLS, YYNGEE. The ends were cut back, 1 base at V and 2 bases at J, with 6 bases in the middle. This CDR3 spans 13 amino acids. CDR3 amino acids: CASSVRGNYGYTF. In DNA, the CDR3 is TGTGCCAGCAGCGTAAGGGGGAACTATGGCTACACCTTC. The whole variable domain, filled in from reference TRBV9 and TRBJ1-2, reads DSGVTQTPKHLITATGQRVTLRCSPRSGDLSVYWYQQSLDQGLQFLIQYYNGEERAKGNILERFSAQQFPDLHSELNLSSLELGDSALYFCASSVRGNYGYTFGSGTRLTVV.

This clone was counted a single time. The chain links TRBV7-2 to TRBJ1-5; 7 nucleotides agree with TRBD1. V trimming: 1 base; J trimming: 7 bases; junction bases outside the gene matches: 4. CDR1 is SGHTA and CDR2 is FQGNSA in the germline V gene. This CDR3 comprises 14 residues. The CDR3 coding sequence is TGTGCCAGCAGCTTAGAACAGGGGAGCCAGCCCCAGCATTTT. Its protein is CASSLEQGSQPQHF.

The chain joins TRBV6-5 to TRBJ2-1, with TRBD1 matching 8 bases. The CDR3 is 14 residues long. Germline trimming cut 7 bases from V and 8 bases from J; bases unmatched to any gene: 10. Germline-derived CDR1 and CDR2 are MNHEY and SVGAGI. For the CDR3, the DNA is TGTGCCAGCAAAGTTAGGACAGGGTACGATGAGCAGTTCTTC. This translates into CASKVRTGYDEQFF.